One and the same sample provided the 8 T cell receptor beta chains below, sequenced in a study of beta chain features in type 1 diabetes. Study outcomes and limitations: There was a moderate but significant shortening of TCRB CDR3s in all four CD4+ subsets of Type 1 diabetes patients.

Since all of the isolated RNA was reverse transcribed, expressed TCRB transcripts were what got sequenced. The table came from immunoSEQ multiplex PCR; TCRdb's copy has only in-frame clones and leaves some out. The top ten clones hold approximately 0.016% of a sample with about 340,000 clones, 13% of them seen once. These receptors' antigens are unknown. Sequencing was carried out using naive CD4+ T cells from blood. Receptor source: a young woman with type 1 diabetes.

This clone was observed a handful of times. This rearrangement joins TRBV7-2 to TRBJ2-3; unclear D gene. Germline V gene data show CDR1 as SGHTA and CDR2 as FQGNSA. V was shortened by 1 base and J by 6 bases, with 11 bases between the two germline ends. The CDR3 has 14 residues. The CDR3 bases are TGTGCCAGCAGCTTAGGCCACCCTGCGGATACGCAGTATTTT. This sequence encodes CASSLGHPADTQYF.

The V call is TRBV7-9, the J call TRBJ1-1, with no clear D. The CDR3 has 11 amino acids. The V gene's germline CDR1 is SEHNR and CDR2 FQNEAQ (reference sequence). The ends were cut back, 1 base at V and 10 bases at J, with 7 bases in the middle. The CDR3 sequence: CASSLDARAFF. The CDR3 DNA is TGTGCCAGCAGCTTAGATGCGAGAGCTTTCTTT. The whole variable domain, remainder taken from reference TRBV7-9 and TRBJ1-1, is DTGVSQNPRHKITKRGQNVTFRCDPISEHNRLYWYRQTLGQGPEFLTYFQNEAQLEKSRLLSDRFSAERPKGSFSTLEIQRTEQGDSAMYLCASSLDARAFFGQGTRLTVV.

Only a few counts were recorded for this clone. The chain joins TRBV4-2 to TRBJ2-3; 12 nucleotides line up with TRBD2. With V trimmed by 1 base and J by 2 bases, 4 bases remained unmatched. CDR3 size: 17 residues. The germline gives CDR1 LGHNA, CDR2 YNFKEQ. The CDR3 DNA reads TGTGCCAGCAGCCAAGGCGGACTAGCGGGGTACACAGATACGCAGTATTTT. As protein: CASSQGGLAGYTDTQYF.

The gene calls are TRBV29-1 and TRBJ2-7; 10 bases align to TRBD1. V shed 5 bases, J shed 2 bases, and the junction held 6 bases outside the gene matches. Germline V gene sequence: CDR1 SQVTM, CDR2 ANQGSEA. The CDR3 is made up of 14 amino acids. The CDR3 nucleotides read TGCAGCGTTAGACCGGGACAGGGGCCCTACGAGCAGTACTTC. This gives the protein CSVRPGQGPYEQYF.

This chain joins TRBV29-1 and TRBJ1-1; 8 positions agree with TRBD1. The CDR3 length is 13 residues. Per the germline V gene, CDR1 is SQVTM and CDR2 is ANQGSEA. V lost 5 bases, J lost 4 bases, and 6 bases stayed unmatched. CDR3 in DNA: TGCAGCGTTAGAACAGGGGGTAGCACTGAAGCTTTCTTT. Residues: CSVRTGGSTEAFF. The full variable domain, in which reference TRBV29-1 and TRBJ1-1 provide the parts outside the CDR3, is SAVISQKPSRDICQRGTSLTIQCQVDSQVTMMFWYRQQPGQSLTLIATANQGSEATYESGFVIDKFPISRPNLTFSTLTVSNMSPEDSSIYLCSVRTGGSTEAFFGQGTRLTVV.

This clone was seen more than once but under ten times. The chain carries TRBV25-1 and TRBJ2-3; D call uncertain. V was clipped by 1 base and J by 2 bases, with 10 bases between them. CDR1 and CDR2 (germline): MGHDK, SYGVNS. The CDR3 extends over 15 amino acids. CDR3 nucleotides: TGTGCCAGCAGTGAATCAGGCAGAGTCACAGATACGCAGTATTTT. Its translation is CASSESGRVTDTQYF.

The table lists this clone with a few counts. The chain joins TRBV7-2 to TRBJ2-2, with 8 bases fitting TRBD1. The germline V gene encodes CDR1 SGHTA and CDR2 FQGNSA. This CDR3 contains 16 residues. V lost 6 bases to trimming and J lost 0 bases; unmatched junction nucleotides: 6. The CDR3 DNA is TGTGCCAGCAGGATAGGACAGGGCGCGAACACCGGGGAGCTGTTTTTT. Translating it yields CASRIGQGANTGELFF.

The chain has TRBV29-1 and TRBJ2-1; 8 bases line up with TRBD2. The CDR3 is 15 amino acids. Trimming removed 4 bases from V and 0 bases from J; junction bases left unmatched: 5. The germline CDR1 and CDR2 sequences are SQVTM and ANQGSEA. CDR3 DNA sequence: TGCAGCGTTGCCCCCCTAGCGGGCTCCTACAATGAGCAGTTCTTC. It specifies CSVAPLAGSYNEQFF.